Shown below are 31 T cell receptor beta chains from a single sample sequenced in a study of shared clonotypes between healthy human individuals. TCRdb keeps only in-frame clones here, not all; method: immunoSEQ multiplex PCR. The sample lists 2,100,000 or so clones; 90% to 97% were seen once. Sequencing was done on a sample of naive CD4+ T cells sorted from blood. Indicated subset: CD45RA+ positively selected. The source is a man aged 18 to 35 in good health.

The CDR3 is CASRQQGESTQYF. DNA for the CDR3: TGTGCCAGCAGACAACAGGGTGAAAGTACGCAGTATTTT. The chain couples TRBV7-6 to TRBJ2-3; possible D gene TRBD1, 6 bases. Trimming shortened V by 6 bases and J by 8 bases, and 15 bases separated the two germline ends. In germline, CDR1 is SGHVS, CDR2 FNYEAQ. The length of the CDR3 is 13 residues.

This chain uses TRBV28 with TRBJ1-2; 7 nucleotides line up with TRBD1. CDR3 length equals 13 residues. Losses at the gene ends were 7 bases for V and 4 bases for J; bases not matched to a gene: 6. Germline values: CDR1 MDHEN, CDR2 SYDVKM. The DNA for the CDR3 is TGTGCCAGCACCGACAGGGAGCGCTATGGCTACACCTTC. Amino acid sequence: CASTDRERYGYTF.

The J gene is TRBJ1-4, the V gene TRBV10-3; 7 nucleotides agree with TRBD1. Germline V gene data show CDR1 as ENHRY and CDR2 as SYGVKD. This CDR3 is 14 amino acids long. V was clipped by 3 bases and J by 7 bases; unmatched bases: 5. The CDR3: CAISERGQGEKLFF. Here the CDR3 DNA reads TGTGCCATCAGTGAAAGGGGGCAGGGTGAAAAACTGTTTTTT.

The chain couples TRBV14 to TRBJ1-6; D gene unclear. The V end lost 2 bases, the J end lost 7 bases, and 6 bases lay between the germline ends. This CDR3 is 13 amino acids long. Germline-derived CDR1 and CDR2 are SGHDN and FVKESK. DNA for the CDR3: TGTGCCAGCAGCCAAAACGGAAATTCACCCCTCCACTTT. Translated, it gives CASSQNGNSPLHF.

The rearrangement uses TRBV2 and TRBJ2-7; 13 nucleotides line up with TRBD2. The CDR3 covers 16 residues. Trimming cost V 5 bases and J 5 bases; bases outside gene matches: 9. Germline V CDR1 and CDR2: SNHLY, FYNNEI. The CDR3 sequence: CASSPSRTSGSNEQYF. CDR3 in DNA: TGTGCCAGCAGTCCGTCCCGGACTAGCGGGAGTAACGAGCAGTACTTC.

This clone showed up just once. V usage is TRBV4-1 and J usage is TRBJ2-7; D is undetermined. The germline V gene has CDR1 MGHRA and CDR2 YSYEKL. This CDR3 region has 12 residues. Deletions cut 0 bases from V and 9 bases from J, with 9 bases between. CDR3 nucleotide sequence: TGCGCCAGCAGCCAAGATCGCAGTTCGCAGTACTTC. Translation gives CASSQDRSSQYF.

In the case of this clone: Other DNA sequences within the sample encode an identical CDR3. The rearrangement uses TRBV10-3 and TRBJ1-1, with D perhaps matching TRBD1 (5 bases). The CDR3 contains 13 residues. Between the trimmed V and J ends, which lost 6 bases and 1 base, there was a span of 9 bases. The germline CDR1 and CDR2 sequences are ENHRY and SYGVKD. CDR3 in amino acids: CAIRKTENTEAFF. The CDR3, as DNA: TGTGCCATCAGGAAGACAGAGAACACTGAAGCTTTCTTT.

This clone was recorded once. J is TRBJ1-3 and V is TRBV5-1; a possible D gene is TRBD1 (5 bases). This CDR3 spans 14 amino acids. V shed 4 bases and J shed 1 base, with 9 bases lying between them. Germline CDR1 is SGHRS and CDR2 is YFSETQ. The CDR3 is CASSATVSGNTIYF. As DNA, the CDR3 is TGCGCCAGCAGCGCGACAGTGTCTGGAAACACCATATATTTT.

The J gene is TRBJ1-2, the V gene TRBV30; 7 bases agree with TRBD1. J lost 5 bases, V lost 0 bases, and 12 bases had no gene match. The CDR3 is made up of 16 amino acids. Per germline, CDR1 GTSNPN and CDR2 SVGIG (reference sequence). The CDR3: CAWSVLLRGPEYGYTF. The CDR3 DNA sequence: TGTGCCTGGAGTGTCCTTCTAAGGGGGCCTGAGTATGGCTACACCTTC.

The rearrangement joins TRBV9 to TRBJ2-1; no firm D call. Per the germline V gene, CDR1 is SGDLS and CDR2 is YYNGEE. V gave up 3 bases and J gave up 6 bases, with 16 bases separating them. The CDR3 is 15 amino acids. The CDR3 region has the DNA TGTGCCAGCAGCGGTATAGCACATACTGCCAATGAGCAGTTCTTC. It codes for CASSGIAHTANEQFF. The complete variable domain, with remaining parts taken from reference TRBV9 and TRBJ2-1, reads DSGVTQTPKHLITATGQRVTLRCSPRSGDLSVYWYQQSLDQGLQFLIQYYNGEERAKGNILERFSAQQFPDLHSELNLSSLELGDSALYFCASSGIAHTANEQFFGPGTRLTVL.

The CDR3 region has the DNA TGCGCCAGCAGCTTCGGGACAGGGTCAACTAATGAAAAACTGTTTTTT. Translated: CASSFGTGSTNEKLFF. The chain has TRBV5-1 and TRBJ1-4, with 9 bases lining up with TRBD1. The ends lost 2 bases at V and 0 bases at J; junction bases unmatched: 2. The CDR3 totals 16 residues. Looked up from germline, CDR1 is SGHRS and CDR2 is YFSETQ.

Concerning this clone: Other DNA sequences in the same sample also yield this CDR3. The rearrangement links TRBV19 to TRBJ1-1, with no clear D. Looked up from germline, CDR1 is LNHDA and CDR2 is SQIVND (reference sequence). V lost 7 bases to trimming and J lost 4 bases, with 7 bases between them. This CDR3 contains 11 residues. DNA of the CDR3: TGTGCCAGTAATAGTTTCACTGAAGCTTTCTTT. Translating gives CASNSFTEAFF.

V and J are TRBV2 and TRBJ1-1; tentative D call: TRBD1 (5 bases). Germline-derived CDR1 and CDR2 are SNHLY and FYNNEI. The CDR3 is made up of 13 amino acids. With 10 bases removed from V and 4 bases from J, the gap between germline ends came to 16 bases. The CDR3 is CATSKQVSTEAFF. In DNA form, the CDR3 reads TGTGCCACCTCTAAACAGGTGAGCACTGAAGCTTTCTTT.

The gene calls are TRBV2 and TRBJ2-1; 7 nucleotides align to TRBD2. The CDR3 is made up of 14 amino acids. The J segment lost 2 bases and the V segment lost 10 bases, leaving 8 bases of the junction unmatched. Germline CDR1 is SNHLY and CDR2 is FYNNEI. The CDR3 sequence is CATRGAGAYNEQFF. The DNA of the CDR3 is TGTGCCACCCGAGGGGCGGGGGCCTACAATGAGCAGTTCTTC.

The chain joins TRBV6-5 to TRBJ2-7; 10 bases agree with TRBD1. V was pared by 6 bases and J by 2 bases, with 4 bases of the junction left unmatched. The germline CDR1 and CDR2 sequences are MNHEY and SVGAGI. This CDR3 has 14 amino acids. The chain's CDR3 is CASSLGTGAYEQYF. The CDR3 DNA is TGTGCCAGCAGCCTCGGGACAGGGGCCTACGAGCAGTACTTC.

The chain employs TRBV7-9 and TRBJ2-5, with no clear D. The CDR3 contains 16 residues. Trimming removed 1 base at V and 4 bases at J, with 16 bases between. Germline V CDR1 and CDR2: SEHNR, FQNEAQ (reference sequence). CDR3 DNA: TGTGCCAGCAGCTTAGGGACCCTTACCTTTAGAGAGACCCAGTACTTC. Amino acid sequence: CASSLGTLTFRETQYF.

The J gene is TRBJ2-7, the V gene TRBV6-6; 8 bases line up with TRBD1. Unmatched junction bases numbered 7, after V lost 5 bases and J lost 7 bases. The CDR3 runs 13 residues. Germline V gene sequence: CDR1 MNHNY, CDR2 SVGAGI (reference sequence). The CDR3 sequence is CASSASQGGEQYF. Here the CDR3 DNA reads TGTGCCAGCAGTGCTTCACAGGGGGGTGAGCAGTACTTC.

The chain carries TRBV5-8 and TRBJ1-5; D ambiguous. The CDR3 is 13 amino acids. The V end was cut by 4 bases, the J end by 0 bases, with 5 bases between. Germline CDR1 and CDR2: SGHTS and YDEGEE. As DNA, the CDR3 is TGTGCCAGCAGCCCATATAGCAATCAGCCCCAGCATTTT. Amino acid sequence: CASSPYSNQPQHF.

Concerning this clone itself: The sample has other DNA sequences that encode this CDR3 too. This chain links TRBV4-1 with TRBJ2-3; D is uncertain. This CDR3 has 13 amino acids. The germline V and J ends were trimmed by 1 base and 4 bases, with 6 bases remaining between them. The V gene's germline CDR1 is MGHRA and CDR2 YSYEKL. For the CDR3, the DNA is TGCGCCAGCAGCCAAGGACTCCCAGATACGCAGTATTTT. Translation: CASSQGLPDTQYF.

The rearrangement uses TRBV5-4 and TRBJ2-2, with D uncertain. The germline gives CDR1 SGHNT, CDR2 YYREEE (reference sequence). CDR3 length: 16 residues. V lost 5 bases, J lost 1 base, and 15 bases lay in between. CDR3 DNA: TGTGCCAGCAGTTTTACTGGACGGAAGAACACCGGGGAGCTGTTTTTT. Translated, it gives CASSFTGRKNTGELFF.

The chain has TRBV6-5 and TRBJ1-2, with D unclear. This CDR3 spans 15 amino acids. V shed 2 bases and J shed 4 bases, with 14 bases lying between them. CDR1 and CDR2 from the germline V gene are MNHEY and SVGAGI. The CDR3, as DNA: TGTGCCAGCAGTTACACACCGGACGGGCTCTATGGCTACACCTTC. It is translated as CASSYTPDGLYGYTF.

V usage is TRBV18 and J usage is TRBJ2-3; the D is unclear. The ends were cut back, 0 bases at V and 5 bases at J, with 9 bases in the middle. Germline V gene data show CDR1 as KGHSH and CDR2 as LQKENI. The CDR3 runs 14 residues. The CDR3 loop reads CASSPPSPRDTQYF. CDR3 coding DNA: TGTGCCAGCTCACCACCTAGCCCGCGAGATACGCAGTATTTT.

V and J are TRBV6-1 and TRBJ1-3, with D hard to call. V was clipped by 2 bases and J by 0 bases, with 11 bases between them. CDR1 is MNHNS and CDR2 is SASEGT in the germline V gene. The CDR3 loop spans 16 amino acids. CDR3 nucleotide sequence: TGTGCCAGCAGTGAATTACTCCCAAGCTCTGGAAACACCATATATTTT. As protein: CASSELLPSSGNTIYF.

The CDR3 loop is CASSLWGGETQYF. CDR3 nucleotides: TGTGCCAGCAGCTTATGGGGTGGGGAGACCCAGTACTTC. This chain links TRBV7-2 with TRBJ2-5; D not certain. The CDR3 has 13 amino acids. Trimming shortened V by 2 bases and J by 5 bases, and 9 bases separated the two germline ends. Germline V gives CDR1 SGHTA, CDR2 FQGNSA.

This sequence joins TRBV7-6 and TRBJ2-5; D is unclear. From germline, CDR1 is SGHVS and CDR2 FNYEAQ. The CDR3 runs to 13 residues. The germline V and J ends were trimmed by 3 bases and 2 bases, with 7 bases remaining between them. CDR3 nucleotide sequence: TGTGCCAGCAGCTTTTCACAACAAGAGACCCAGTACTTC. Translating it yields CASSFSQQETQYF.

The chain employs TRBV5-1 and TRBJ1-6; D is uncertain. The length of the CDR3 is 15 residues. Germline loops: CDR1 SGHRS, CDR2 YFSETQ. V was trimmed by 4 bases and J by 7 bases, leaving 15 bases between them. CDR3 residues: CASSPGQQTNSPLHF. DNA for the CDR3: TGCGCCAGCAGCCCCGGGCAACAAACAAATTCACCCCTCCACTTT.

The CDR3 bases are TGTGCCAGCAGCTTTATTGGACCGCCAAACACCGGGGAGCTGTTTTTT. Translation: CASSFIGPPNTGELFF. V gene TRBV5-4 combines with J gene TRBJ2-2; D is undetermined. This CDR3 is built from 16 residues. Trimming left V 2 bases short and J 2 bases short, with 13 bases between. CDR1 is SGHNT and CDR2 is YYREEE in the germline V gene (reference sequence).

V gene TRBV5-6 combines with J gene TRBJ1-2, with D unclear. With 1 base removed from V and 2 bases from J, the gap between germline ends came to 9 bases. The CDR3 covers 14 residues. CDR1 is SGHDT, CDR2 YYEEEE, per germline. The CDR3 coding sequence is TGTGCCAGCAGCTTGTACACAGCCAACTATGGCTACACCTTC. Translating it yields CASSLYTANYGYTF.

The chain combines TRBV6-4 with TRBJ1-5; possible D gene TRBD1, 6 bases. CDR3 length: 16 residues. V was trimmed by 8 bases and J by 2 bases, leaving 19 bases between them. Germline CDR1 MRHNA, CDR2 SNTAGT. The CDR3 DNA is TGTGCCAGCTCACCTGAGGGGGTCATACGCAATCAGCCCCAGCATTTT. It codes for CASSPEGVIRNQPQHF.

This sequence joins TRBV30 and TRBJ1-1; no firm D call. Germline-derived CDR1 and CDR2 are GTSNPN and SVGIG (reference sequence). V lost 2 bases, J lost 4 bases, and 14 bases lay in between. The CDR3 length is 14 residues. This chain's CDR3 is CAWSPGGPGTEAFF. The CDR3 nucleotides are TGTGCCTGGAGTCCCGGAGGCCCGGGCACTGAAGCTTTCTTT.

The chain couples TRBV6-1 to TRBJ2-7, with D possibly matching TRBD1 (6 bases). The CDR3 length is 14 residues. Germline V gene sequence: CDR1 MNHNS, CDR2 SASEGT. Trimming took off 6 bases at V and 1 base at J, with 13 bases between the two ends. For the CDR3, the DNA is TGTGCCAGCAGATCGCAGGGGATGTCCTACGAGCAGTACTTC. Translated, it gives CASRSQGMSYEQYF.